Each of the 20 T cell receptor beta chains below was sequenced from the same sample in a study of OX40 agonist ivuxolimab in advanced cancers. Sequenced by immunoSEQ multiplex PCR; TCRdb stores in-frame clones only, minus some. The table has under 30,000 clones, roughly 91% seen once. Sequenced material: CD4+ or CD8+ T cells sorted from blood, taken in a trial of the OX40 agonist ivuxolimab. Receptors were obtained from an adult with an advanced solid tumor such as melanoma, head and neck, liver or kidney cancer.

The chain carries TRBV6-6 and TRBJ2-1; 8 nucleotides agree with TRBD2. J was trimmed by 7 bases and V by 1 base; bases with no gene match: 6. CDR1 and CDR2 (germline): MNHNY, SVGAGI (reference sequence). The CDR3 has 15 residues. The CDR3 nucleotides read TGTGCCAGCAGTTACTTTAATAGCGGGGAAAATGAGCAGTTCTTC. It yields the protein CASSYFNSGENEQFF.

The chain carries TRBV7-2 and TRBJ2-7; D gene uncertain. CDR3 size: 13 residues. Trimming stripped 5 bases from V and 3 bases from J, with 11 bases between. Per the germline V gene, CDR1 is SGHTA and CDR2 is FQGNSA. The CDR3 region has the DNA TGTGCCAGCAGCCCCTGGATTGGCTACGAGCAGTACTTC. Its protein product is CASSPWIGYEQYF.

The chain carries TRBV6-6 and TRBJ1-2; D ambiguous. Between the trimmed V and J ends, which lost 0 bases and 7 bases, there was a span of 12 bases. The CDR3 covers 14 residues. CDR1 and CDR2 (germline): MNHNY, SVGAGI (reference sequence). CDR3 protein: CASSYSIGEGGYTF. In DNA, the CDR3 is TGTGCCAGCAGTTACTCCATCGGGGAGGGTGGCTACACCTTC.

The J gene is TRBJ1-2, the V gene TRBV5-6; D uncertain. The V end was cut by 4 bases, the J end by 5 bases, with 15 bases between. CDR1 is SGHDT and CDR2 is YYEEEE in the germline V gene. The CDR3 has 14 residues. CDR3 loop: CASSLLGSDYGYTF. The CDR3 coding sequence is TGTGCCAGCAGCCTTTTGGGGTCTGATTATGGCTACACCTTC.

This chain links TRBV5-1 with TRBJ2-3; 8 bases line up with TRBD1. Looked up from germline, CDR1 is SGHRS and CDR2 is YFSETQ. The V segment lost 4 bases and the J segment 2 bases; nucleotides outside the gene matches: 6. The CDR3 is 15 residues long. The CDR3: CASSRQGHDTDTQYF. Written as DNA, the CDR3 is TGCGCCAGCAGCCGACAGGGGCACGACACAGATACGCAGTATTTT.

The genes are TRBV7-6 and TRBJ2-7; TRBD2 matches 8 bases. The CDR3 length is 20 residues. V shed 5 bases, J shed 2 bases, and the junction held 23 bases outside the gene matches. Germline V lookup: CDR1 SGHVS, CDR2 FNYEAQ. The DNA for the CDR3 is TGTGCCAGCAGCACACCCCTCGGGGGGGATGGCGCGGGAGATCCCTACGAGCAGTACTTC. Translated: CASSTPLGGDGAGDPYEQYF.

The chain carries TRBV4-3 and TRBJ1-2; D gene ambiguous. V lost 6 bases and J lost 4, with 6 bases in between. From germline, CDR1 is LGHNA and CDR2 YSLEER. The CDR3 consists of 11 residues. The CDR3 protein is CASRAAYGYTF. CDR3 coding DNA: TGCGCCAGCAGAGCGGCCTATGGCTACACCTTC.

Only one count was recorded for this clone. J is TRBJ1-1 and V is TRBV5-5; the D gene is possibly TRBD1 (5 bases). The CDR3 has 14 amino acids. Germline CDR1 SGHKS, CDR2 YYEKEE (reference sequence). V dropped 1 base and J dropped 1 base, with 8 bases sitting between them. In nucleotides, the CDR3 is TGTGCCAGCAGCTTGAGAGGGGAGAACACTGAAGCTTTCTTT. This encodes CASSLRGENTEAFF. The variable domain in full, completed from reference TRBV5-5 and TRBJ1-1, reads DAGVTQSPTHLIKTRGQQVTLRCSPISGHKSVSWYQQVLGQGPQFIFQYYEKEERGRGNFPDRFSARQFPNYSSELNVNALLLGDSALYLCASSLRGENTEAFFGQGTRLTVV.

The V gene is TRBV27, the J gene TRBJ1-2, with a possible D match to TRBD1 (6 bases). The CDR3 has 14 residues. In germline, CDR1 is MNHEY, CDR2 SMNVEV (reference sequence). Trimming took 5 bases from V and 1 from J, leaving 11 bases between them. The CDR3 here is CASSTQGINYGYTF. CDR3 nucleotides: TGTGCCAGCAGTACCCAGGGGATTAACTATGGCTACACCTTC.

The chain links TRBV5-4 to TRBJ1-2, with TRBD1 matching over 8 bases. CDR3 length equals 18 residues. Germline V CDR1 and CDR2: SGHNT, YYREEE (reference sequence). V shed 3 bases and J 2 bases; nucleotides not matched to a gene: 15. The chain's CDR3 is CASSSGQAPIAPNYGYTF. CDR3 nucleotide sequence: TGTGCCAGCAGCTCGGGACAGGCCCCCATCGCCCCCAACTATGGCTACACCTTC.

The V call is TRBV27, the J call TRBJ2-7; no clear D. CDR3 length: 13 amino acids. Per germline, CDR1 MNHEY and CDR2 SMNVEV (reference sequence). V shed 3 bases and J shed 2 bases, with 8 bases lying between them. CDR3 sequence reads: CASSFGPPYEQYF. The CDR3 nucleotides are TGTGCCAGCAGTTTTGGGCCACCCTACGAGCAGTACTTC.

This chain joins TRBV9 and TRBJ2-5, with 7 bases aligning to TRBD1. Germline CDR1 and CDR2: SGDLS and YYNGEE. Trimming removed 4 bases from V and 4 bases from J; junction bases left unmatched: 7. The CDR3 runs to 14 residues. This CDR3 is CASSPQTGTETQYF. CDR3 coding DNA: TGTGCCAGCAGCCCCCAGACAGGGACAGAGACCCAGTACTTC.

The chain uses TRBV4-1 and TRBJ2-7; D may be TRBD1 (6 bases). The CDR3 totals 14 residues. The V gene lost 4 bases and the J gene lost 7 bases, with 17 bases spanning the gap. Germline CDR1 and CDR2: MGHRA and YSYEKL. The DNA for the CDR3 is TGCGCCAGCAGCCCGACAGGTAGCCTCAGTGAGCAGTACTTC. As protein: CASSPTGSLSEQYF.

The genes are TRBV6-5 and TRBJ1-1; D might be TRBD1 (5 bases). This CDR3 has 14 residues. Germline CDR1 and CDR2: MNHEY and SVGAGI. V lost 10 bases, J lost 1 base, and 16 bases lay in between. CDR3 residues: CATQTGTRNTEAFF. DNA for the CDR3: TGTGCCACCCAGACCGGGACTAGGAACACTGAAGCTTTCTTT.

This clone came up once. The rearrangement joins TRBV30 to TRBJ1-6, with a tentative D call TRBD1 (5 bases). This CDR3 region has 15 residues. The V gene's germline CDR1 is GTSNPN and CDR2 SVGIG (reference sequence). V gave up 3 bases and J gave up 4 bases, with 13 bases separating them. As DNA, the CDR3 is TGTGCCTGGAGCGGAGGGGTTCGTTATAATTCACCCCTCCACTTT. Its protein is CAWSGGVRYNSPLHF. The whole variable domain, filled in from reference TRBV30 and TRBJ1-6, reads SQTIHQWPATLVQPVGSPLSLECTVEGTSNPNLYWYRQAAGRGLQLLFYSVGIGQISSEVPQNLSASRPQDRQFILSSKKLLLSDSGFYLCAWSGGVRYNSPLHFGNGTRLTVT.

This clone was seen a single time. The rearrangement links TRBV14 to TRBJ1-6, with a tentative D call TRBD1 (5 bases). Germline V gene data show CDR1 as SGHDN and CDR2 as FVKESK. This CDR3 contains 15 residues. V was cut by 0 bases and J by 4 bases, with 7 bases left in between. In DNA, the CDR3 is TGTGCCAGCAGCCAAGAGTGGGGGTATAATTCACCCCTCCACTTT. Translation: CASSQEWGYNSPLHF. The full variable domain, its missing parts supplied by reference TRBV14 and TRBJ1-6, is EAGVTQFPSHSVIEKGQTVTLRCDPISGHDNLYWYRRVMGKEIKFLLHFVKESKQDESGMPNNRFLAERTGGTYSTLKVQPAELEDSGVYFCASSQEWGYNSPLHFGNGTRLTVT.

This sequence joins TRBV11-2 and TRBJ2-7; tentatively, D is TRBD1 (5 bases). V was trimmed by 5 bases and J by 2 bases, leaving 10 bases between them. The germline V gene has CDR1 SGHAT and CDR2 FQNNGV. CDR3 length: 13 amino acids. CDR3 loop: CASSTGPPYEQYF. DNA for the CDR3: TGTGCCAGCAGCACAGGACCGCCCTACGAGCAGTACTTC.

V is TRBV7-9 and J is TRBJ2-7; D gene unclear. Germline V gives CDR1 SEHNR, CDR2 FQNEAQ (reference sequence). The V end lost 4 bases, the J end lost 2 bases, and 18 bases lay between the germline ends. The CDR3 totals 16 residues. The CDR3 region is CASSSEWPPNPYEQYF. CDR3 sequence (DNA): TGTGCCAGCAGCTCGGAGTGGCCCCCAAATCCCTACGAGCAGTACTTC.

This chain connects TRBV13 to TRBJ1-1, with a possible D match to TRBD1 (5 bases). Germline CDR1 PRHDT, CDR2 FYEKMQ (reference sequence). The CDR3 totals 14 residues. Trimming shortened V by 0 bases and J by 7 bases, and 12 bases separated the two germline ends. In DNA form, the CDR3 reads TGTGCCAGCAGCTTAGGCCGGGCCGGACATGAAGCTTTCTTT. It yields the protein CASSLGRAGHEAFF. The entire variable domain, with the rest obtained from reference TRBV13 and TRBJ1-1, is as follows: AAGVIQSPRHLIKEKRETATLKCYPIPRHDTVYWYQQGPGQDPQFLISFYEKMQSDKGSIPDRFSAQQFSDYHSELNMSSLELGDSALYFCASSLGRAGHEAFFGQGTRLTVV.

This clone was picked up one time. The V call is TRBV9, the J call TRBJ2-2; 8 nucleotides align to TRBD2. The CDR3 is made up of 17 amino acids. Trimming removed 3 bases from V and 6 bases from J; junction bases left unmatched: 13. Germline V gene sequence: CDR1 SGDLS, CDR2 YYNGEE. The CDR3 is CASSGLIGAGEAGELFF. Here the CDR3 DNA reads TGTGCCAGCAGCGGACTAATCGGAGCGGGAGAGGCCGGGGAGCTGTTTTTT.